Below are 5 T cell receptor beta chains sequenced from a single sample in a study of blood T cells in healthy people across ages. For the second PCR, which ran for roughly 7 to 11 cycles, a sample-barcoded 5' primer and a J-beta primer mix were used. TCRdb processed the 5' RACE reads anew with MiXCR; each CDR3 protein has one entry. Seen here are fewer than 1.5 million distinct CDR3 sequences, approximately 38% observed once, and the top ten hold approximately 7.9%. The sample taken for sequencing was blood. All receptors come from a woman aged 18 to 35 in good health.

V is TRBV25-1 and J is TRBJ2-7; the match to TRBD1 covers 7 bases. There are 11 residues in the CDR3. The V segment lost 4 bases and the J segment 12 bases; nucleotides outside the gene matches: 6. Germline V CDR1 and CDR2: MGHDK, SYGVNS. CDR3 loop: CASSGGNRGYF. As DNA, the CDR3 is TGTGCCAGCAGTGGGGGGAACAGGGGGTACTTC.

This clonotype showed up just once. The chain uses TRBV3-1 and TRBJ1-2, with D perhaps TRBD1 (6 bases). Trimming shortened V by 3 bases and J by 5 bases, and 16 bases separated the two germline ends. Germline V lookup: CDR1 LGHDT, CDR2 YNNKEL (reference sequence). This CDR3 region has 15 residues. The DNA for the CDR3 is TGTGCCAGCAGCCAGCAGGGGTTTGGGAGTTATGGCTACACCTTC. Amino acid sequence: CASSQQGFGSYGYTF.

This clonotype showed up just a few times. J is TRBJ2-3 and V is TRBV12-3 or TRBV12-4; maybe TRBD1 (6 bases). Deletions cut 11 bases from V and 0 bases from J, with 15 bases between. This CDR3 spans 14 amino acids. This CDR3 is CAGARGDSTDTQYF. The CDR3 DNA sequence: TGTGCCGGTGCCAGGGGCGATAGCACAGATACGCAGTATTTT.

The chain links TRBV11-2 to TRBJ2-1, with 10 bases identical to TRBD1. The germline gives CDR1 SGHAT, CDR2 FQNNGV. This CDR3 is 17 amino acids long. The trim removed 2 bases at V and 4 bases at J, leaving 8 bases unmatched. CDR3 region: CASSLRIRGQGYNEQFF. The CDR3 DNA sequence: TGTGCCAGCAGCTTAAGAATTAGGGGACAGGGGTACAATGAGCAGTTCTTC.

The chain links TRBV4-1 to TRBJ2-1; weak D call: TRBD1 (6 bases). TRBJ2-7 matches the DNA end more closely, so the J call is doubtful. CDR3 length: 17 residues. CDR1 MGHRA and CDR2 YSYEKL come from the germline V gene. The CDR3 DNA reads TGCGCCAGCAGCCAAGATCGGAACAGGGCCCTCTACAATGAGCAGTACTTC. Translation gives CASSQDRNRALYNEQYF.